Presented here are 17 T cell receptor beta chains from one specimen sequenced in a study of T cells in Graves' hyperthyroidism and ophthalmopathy (dated by TCRdb to about 2019). Receptors were amplified or captured by multiplex PCR. Sequencing was carried out with an Illumina HiSeq 2000. TCR beta CDR3 regions were amplified from RNA transcripts. For the first round of RT-PCR on the TCR CDR3, the HTBI primer set was used together with the Qiagen OneStep RT-PCR kit. The public reads were reanalyzed by TCRdb: fastp trimming at Q25, MiXCR alignment, in-frame beta chains only. Identical CDR3 protein sequences are pooled into one entry, listed with their most common genes and DNA. The sample table holds approximately 330,000 distinct CDR3 sequences, of which around 20% were seen once. Of the sample, 50% is held by the ten largest clones. Sequenced input: blood. Receptor source: a woman aged 45-60 years with Graves' hyperthyroidism.

This clonotype has at least ten counts. The chain is built from TRBV13 and TRBJ1-2; D is uncertain. CDR3 size: 15 residues. The V gene's germline CDR1 is PRHDT and CDR2 FYEKMQ (reference sequence). V lost 0 bases to trimming and J lost 6 bases, with 14 bases between them. The CDR3 DNA follows: TGTGCCAGCAGCTTAGGCAAAGGGCATGGGCATGGCTACACCTTC. This encodes CASSLGKGHGHGYTF.

V gene TRBV28 combines with J gene TRBJ1-4; D unresolved. Looked up from germline, CDR1 is MDHEN and CDR2 is SYDVKM. Trimming removed 4 bases from V and 10 bases from J, with 19 bases in between. CDR3 length: 15 residues. CDR3 nucleotide sequence: TGTGCCAGCAGTTCTCAGAATTCTGTTAGAAGAAAACTGTTTTTT. Amino acid sequence: CASSSQNSVRRKLFF. The full variable domain, rest sourced from reference TRBV28 and TRBJ1-4, is DVKVTQSSRYLVKRTGEKVFLECVQDMDHENMFWYRQDPGLGLRLIYFSYDVKMKEKGDIPEGYSVSREKKERFSLILESASTNQTSMYLCASSSQNSVRRKLFFGSGTQLSVL.

This clonotype was recorded many times. The chain uses TRBV12-3 or TRBV12-4 and TRBJ2-2; the D gene could be TRBD1 or TRBD2 (5 bases each). V lost 6 bases, J lost 4 bases, and 9 bases lay in between. The CDR3 is 13 residues long. CDR3 sequence (DNA): TGTGCCAGCAGCCCGGGACCCACCGGGGAGCTGTTTTTT. It translates to CASSPGPTGELFF.

This clonotype was recorded at least ten times. The chain employs TRBV11-3 and TRBJ2-3; no firm D call. The CDR3 covers 13 residues. Germline assignment: CDR1 SGHNT and CDR2 YENEEA. Trimming removed 0 bases at V and 7 bases at J, with 8 bases between. The CDR3, as DNA: TGTGCCAGCAGCTTAGATCTCGGTAATACGCAGTATTTT. It codes for CASSLDLGNTQYF.

Written as DNA, the CDR3 is TGTGCCAGCAGTTTATTTGGCCAAAGGGGAACCAAAGCTTTCTTT. It yields the protein CASSLFGQRGTKAFF. This rearrangement joins TRBV27 to TRBJ1-1, with D tentatively TRBD1 (5 bases). The V gene's germline CDR1 is MNHEY and CDR2 SMNVEV (reference sequence). With 1 base removed from V and 9 bases from J, the gap between germline ends came to 18 bases. The CDR3 is 15 residues long.

This clonotype came up a few times. This chain's CDR3 is CASSLALAGAYEQYF. DNA for the CDR3: TGTGCCAGCAGTTTAGCCCTAGCGGGAGCCTACGAGCAGTACTTC. The chain employs TRBV12-3 or TRBV12-4 and TRBJ2-7; the match to TRBD2 covers 10 bases. The length of the CDR3 is 15 residues. V lost 0 bases to trimming and J lost 2 bases; unmatched junction nucleotides: 1.

This clonotype was detected many times. V and J are TRBV28 and TRBJ1-1; the D is unclear. Germline assignment: CDR1 MDHEN and CDR2 SYDVKM. The length of the CDR3 is 13 residues. The V end lost 5 bases, the J end lost 4 bases, and 11 bases lay between the germline ends. CDR3 amino acids: CASSPVVGTEAFF. The CDR3 bases are TGTGCCAGCAGTCCCGTGGTCGGCACTGAAGCTTTCTTT.

The table lists this clonotype with many counts. The chain recombines TRBV3-1 with TRBJ2-7; D might be TRBD1 or TRBD2, each matching 5 bases. Germline-derived CDR1 and CDR2 are LGHDT and YNNKEL (reference sequence). The CDR3 has 14 residues. Trimming pared 4 bases from V and 3 bases from J, leaving 13 bases between. The CDR3 nucleotides are TGTGCCAGCAGCCCCACGGGACGATACTACGAGCAGTACTTC. It translates to CASSPTGRYYEQYF.

There are a few counts of this clonotype. A much bigger clone sits one base away, suggesting this may be a read error. The genes are TRBV6-1 and TRBJ2-2, with a possible D match to TRBD1 (6 bases). Germline CDR1 is MNHNS and CDR2 is SASEGT. The CDR3 spans 13 residues. The CDR3 nucleotides are TGTGCCAGCAGTACAGGGAACACCGGGGAGCCGTTTTTT. Its protein is CASSTGNTGEPFF.

A note on this clonotype: This may come from a read error, since a much larger clone is one base off. The conserved phenylalanine or tryptophan is not found at the CDR3 terminus, so this likely reflects a read error. This chain uses TRBV11-1 with TRBJ2-7; D gene unclear. The CDR3 covers 15 residues. From germline, CDR1 is SGHAT and CDR2 FQDESV (reference sequence). The CDR3 here is CASSLARTAYYGQYL. CDR3 sequence (DNA): TGTGCCAGCAGCTTAGCGCGAACGGCATATTACGGGCAGTACCTC.

The chain couples TRBV29-1 to TRBJ2-5; possible D gene TRBD2, 6 bases. The length of the CDR3 is 13 residues. The V gene lost 4 bases and the J gene lost 5 bases, with 14 bases spanning the gap. Per germline, CDR1 SQVTM and CDR2 ANQGSEA. The CDR3 here is CSVGRGSVETQYF. CDR3 nucleotides: TGCAGCGTTGGGCGGGGATCGGTGGAGACCCAGTACTTC.

This clonotype was seen ten or more times. This chain joins TRBV11-2 and TRBJ1-3; no definite D call. Trimming took off 5 bases at V and 4 bases at J, with 9 bases between the two ends. The CDR3 runs to 13 residues. The germline CDR1 and CDR2 sequences are SGHAT and FQNNGV. CDR3 region: CASSHRQGNTIYF. In nucleotides, the CDR3 is TGTGCCAGCAGCCACCGCCAAGGAAACACCATATATTTT.

This chain connects TRBV4-1 to TRBJ2-4; no reliable D call. V shed 0 bases and J shed 1 base, with 4 bases lying between them. CDR3 size: 14 residues. CDR1 MGHRA and CDR2 YSYEKL come from the germline V gene. In nucleotides, the CDR3 is TGCGCCAGCAGCCAAGATCCGGCCAAAAACATTCAGTACTTC. As protein: CASSQDPAKNIQYF.

The J gene is TRBJ1-5, the V gene TRBV6-1; D unclear. The germline gives CDR1 MNHNS, CDR2 SASEGT. V lost 2 bases, J lost 4 bases, and 9 bases lay in between. CDR3 length equals 14 residues. The CDR3 nucleotides are TGTGCCAGCAGTGAAATCGACGATAATCAGCCCCAGCATTTT. This sequence encodes CASSEIDDNQPQHF.

Regarding this clonotype: A much bigger clone sits one base away, suggesting this may be a read error. The CDR3 here is CSANTRTSGSSYEQFF. In nucleotides, the CDR3 is TGCAGTGCTAACACGAGGACTAGCGGGAGTAGCTACGAGCAGTTCTTC. This chain links TRBV20-1 with TRBJ2-1; 13 bases align to TRBD2. The CDR3 is 16 amino acids. The ends lost 4 bases at V and 10 bases at J; junction bases unmatched: 13. The V gene's germline CDR1 is DFQATT and CDR2 SNEGSKA (reference sequence).

The CDR3 reads CASSRDKPYNEQFF. CDR3 sequence (DNA): TGTGCCAGCAGTAGGGACAAGCCCTACAATGAGCAGTTCTTC. The J gene is TRBJ2-1, the V gene TRBV6-9; D is perhaps TRBD1 (6 bases). Germline V CDR1 and CDR2: MNHGY, SVAAGI. The CDR3 contains 14 residues. The germline V and J ends were trimmed by 5 bases and 2 bases, with 10 bases remaining between them.

V is TRBV12-3 or TRBV12-4 and J is TRBJ2-1; D may match TRBD1 or TRBD2 (5 bases each). Trimming left V 5 bases short and J 6 bases short, with 14 bases between. The CDR3 length is 14 residues. CDR3 loop: CASSTPGRRNEQFF. CDR3 sequence (DNA): TGTGCCAGCAGTACTCCGGGGCGTCGCAATGAGCAGTTCTTC.